This passage covers 10 T cell receptor beta chains from one sample sequenced in a study of T cell changes during pregnancy in multiple sclerosis (dated by TCRdb to about 2019). The library was made by the immunoSEQ multiplex PCR assay. TCRdb re-hosts the immuneACCESS table, in-frame sequences only. Its copies lack some clones; in the studies checked, an unresolved V gene accounts for under half of them, and the cause for the rest is not known. The sample table lists about 110,000 clones, about 90% of them with a count of one. Clones ranked in the top ten supply around 1.6% of the sample. Source: peripheral blood, taken before pregnancy. These receptors came from a female donor with multiple sclerosis, enrolled in a pregnancy study.

The chain joins TRBV2 to TRBJ1-4; possible D gene TRBD1, 6 bases. The length of the CDR3 is 13 residues. V was cut by 6 bases and J by 7 bases, with 12 bases left in between. CDR1 and CDR2 (germline): SNHLY, FYNNEI. The CDR3 region is CASSQRGGEKLFF. The CDR3 DNA reads as TGTGCCAGCAGCCAGAGGGGGGGTGAAAAACTGTTTTTT.

The gene calls are TRBV9 and TRBJ2-3; 8 bases are a match to TRBD2. Trimming removed 3 bases from V and 4 bases from J; junction bases left unmatched: 7. CDR3 length: 15 amino acids. Germline CDR1 reads SGDLS; CDR2 reads YYNGEE. This CDR3 is CASSATGTRADTQYF. The CDR3 region has the DNA TGTGCCAGCAGCGCGACCGGGACTAGGGCAGATACGCAGTATTTT.

The chain recombines TRBV19 with TRBJ1-5; 8 positions agree with TRBD1. This CDR3 is 14 amino acids long. The germline CDR1 and CDR2 sequences are LNHDA and SQIVND (reference sequence). The V and J ends lost 7 bases and 5 bases, in that order; junction bases with no gene match: 7. The CDR3 spells CASTWTGRYQPQHF. The CDR3 region has the DNA TGTGCCAGTACCTGGACAGGGCGTTATCAGCCCCAGCATTTT.

The chain recombines TRBV5-1 with TRBJ2-3; 7 positions agree with TRBD2. This CDR3 contains 15 residues. Germline V CDR1 and CDR2: SGHRS, YFSETQ. V was clipped by 4 bases and J by 1 base; unmatched bases: 6. CDR3 in DNA: TGCGCCAGCAGCGGATTAGCGGGCCGCACAGATACGCAGTATTTT. Protein product: CASSGLAGRTDTQYF.

The V and J genes are TRBV14 and TRBJ1-2; perhaps TRBD1 as D (5 bases). The germline CDR1 and CDR2 sequences are SGHDN and FVKESK. The CDR3 is made up of 14 amino acids. The V and J ends lost 2 bases and 4 bases respectively, with 11 bases between them. The CDR3 here is CASSQRQSGYGYTF. The CDR3 nucleotides are TGTGCCAGCAGCCAAAGACAGTCCGGCTATGGCTACACCTTC.

The chain links TRBV6-6 to TRBJ1-2, with a tentative D call TRBD1 (6 bases). The V and J ends lost 4 bases and 1 base respectively, with 7 bases between them. This CDR3 is built from 13 residues. The germline V gene has CDR1 MNHNY and CDR2 SVGAGI (reference sequence). The CDR3 coding sequence is TGTGCCAGCAGTTTGGACAGTAACTATGGCTACACCTTC. Translation: CASSLDSNYGYTF.

In this sample, this clone turned up once. The chain recombines TRBV28 with TRBJ1-5; D possibly corresponds to TRBD1 (6 bases). This CDR3 has 13 residues. The ends were cut back, 9 bases at V and 4 bases at J, with 13 bases in the middle. Per the germline V gene, CDR1 is MDHEN and CDR2 is SYDVKM. The CDR3 sequence: CASKQGGNQPQHF. CDR3 coding DNA: TGTGCCAGTAAACAGGGTGGAAATCAGCCCCAGCATTTT. Full variable domain (missing parts from reference TRBV28 and TRBJ1-5): DVKVTQSSRYLVKRTGEKVFLECVQDMDHENMFWYRQDPGLGLRLIYFSYDVKMKEKGDIPEGYSVSREKKERFSLILESASTNQTSMYLCASKQGGNQPQHFGDGTRLSIL.

The chain carries TRBV2 and TRBJ2-2, with TRBD2 matching over 14 bases. This CDR3 is built from 17 residues. Germline loops: CDR1 SNHLY, CDR2 FYNNEI. Trimming removed 5 bases from V and 8 bases from J; junction bases left unmatched: 10. The CDR3 bases are TGTGCCAGCAGTCACCACCGACTAGCGGGGGGGAGAGGGGAGCTGTTTTTT. Translation gives CASSHHRLAGGRGELFF.

This chain uses TRBV2 with TRBJ2-7; the match to TRBD1 covers 10 bases. CDR3 length: 17 amino acids. CDR1 is SNHLY, CDR2 FYNNEI, per germline. With V trimmed by 2 bases and J by 5 bases, 12 bases remained unmatched. The CDR3 bases are TGTGCCAGCAGTGAAAGTTGGGAAAGGGACAGGGGTCACGAGCAGTACTTC. Encoded protein: CASSESWERDRGHEQYF. Full variable domain (rest looked up from reference TRBV2 and TRBJ2-7): EPEVTQTPSHQVTQMGQEVILRCVPISNHLYFYWYRQILGQKVEFLVSFYNNEISEKSEIFDDQFSVERPDGSNFTLKIRSTKLEDSAMYFCASSESWERDRGHEQYFGPGTRLTVT.

The chain links TRBV4-1 to TRBJ2-7; 9 nucleotides line up with TRBD1. V trimming: 7 bases; J trimming: 5 bases; junction bases outside the gene matches: 15. Germline CDR1 reads MGHRA; CDR2 reads YSYEKL. CDR3 size: 16 residues. The CDR3: CASTLRLGTGSHEQYF. CDR3 coding DNA: TGCGCCAGCACCCTACGACTCGGGACAGGGTCCCACGAGCAGTACTTC.